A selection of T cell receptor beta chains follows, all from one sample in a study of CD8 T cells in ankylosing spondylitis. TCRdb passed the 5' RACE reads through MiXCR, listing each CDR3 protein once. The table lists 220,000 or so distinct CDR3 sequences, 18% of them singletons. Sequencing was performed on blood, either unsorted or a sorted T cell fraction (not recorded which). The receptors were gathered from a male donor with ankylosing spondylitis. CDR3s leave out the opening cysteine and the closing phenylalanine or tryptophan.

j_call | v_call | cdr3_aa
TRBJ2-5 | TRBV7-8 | ASSFRVRLTGEETQY
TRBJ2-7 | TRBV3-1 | ASSHGLSPLEQY
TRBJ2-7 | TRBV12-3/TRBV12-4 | ASSGGTDNSYEQY
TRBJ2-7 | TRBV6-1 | ASSEQGRAYEQY
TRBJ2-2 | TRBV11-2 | ASSFLGGGTPNTGELF
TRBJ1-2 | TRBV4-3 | ASSQEGQGDGYT
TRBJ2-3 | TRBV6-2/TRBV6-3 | ASSPGWASTDTQY
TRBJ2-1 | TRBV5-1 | ASSRTSGIEEQF
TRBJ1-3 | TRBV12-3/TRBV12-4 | ASSLKGASGNTIY
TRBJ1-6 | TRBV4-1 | TSSQDQGTGYSPLH
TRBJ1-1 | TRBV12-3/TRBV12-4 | ASINYGRVGNTEAF
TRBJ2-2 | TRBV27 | ASSSEAGELF
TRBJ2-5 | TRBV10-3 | AIRDRAGFGETQY
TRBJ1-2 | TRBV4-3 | ASSQDRSGNYGYA
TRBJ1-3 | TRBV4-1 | ASSQFNDPGNTIY
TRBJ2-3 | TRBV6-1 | ATRVADTQY
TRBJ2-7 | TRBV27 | ASSFTLAGGSSSYEQY
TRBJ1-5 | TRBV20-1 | SAVPPVGSQPQQ
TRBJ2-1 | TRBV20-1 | SPYPTSGGNNEQF
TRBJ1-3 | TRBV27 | ASSPRSGNTIY
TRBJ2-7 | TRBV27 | ASIGDRGHEQY
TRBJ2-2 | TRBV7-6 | ASSFDSGGRDTGELF
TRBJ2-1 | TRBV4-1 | ASSHEPGLAGSYNEQF
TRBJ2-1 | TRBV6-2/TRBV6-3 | ASSYRGAGEQF
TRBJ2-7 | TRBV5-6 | ASSVGLPGYEQY
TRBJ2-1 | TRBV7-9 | ASSLAMSINEQF
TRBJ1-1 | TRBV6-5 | ASSYVREGGENEAF
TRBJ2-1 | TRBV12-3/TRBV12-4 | ASSPLAGGPPYNEQF
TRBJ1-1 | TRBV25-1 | ASSEKDRVNTEAF